This T cell receptor beta chain was profiled in a study of regulatory T cells in long-lasting Graves disease. This clonotype was seen ten or more times. What it binds is not known. Regarding time point: persistent/refractory GD, antithyroid drugs over 5 years with positive TRAb. RNA isolated from PBMCs was used to make the TCR library. Peripheral blood, Nine milliliters per patient, was collected in EDTA tubes. The germline CDR1 and CDR2 sequences are SGHVS and FQNEAQ. This CDR3 contains 13 residues. V dropped 1 base and J dropped 5 bases, with 9 bases sitting between them. Arm-PCR of CDR3 regions with iRepertoire HTBI primers generated TCR beta libraries. Each CDR3 protein gets one entry after TCRdb re-called the multiplex PCR reads with MiXCR. This sample has under 500,000 distinct CDR3 sequences; under 25% occur once, and the top ten carry roughly 8%. Overall study results and limits: Persistent disease was characterized by preferential usage of TRBV28, TRBJ1-2 and TRBJ2-5.

The source material was peripheral blood mononuclear cells (PBMCs), sampled when the disease was refractory, from a patient treated with antithyroid drugs. V usage is TRBV7-8 and J usage is TRBJ2-7; D is uncertain. The sequence derives from a female donor with Graves disease. Here the CDR3 reads CASSLGAADEQYF. As DNA, the CDR3 is TGTGCCAGCAGCTTAGGGGCAGCCGACGAGCAGTACTTC.